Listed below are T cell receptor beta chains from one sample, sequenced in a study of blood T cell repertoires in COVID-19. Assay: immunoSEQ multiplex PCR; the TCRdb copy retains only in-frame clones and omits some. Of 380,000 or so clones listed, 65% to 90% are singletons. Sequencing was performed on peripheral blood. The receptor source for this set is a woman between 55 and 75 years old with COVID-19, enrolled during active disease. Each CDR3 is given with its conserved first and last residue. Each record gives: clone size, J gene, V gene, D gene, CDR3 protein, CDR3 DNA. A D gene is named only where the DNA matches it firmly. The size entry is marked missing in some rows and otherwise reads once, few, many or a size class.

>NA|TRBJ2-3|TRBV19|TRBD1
CASSMGTGGGTDTQYF
TGTGCCAGTAGTATGGGGACAGGGGGCGGAACAGATACGCAGTATTTT
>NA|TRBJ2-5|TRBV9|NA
CASSAGQQETQYF
TGTGCCAGCAGCGCAGGACAGCAAGAGACCCAGTACTTC
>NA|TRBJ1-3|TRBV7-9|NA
CASSPWVGVAVRSGNTIYF
TGTGCCAGCAGCCCCTGGGTTGGAGTGGCGGTAAGGTCTGGAAACACCATATATTTT
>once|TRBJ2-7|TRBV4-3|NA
CASSQVKGVLTYEQYF
TGCGCCAGCAGCCAAGTTAAGGGGGTTTTAACCTACGAGCAGTACTTC
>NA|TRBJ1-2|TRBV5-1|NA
CASSHGQLPINYGYTF
TGCGCCAGCAGCCATGGACAGCTCCCGATTAACTATGGCTACACCTTC
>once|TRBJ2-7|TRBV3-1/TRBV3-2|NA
CASSQVTGGTQYF
TGTGCCAGCAGCCAAGTTACTGGGGGGACTCAGTACTTC
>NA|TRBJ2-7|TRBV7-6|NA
CASSLEGWQGNEQYF
TGTGCCAGCAGCTTAGAAGGTTGGCAGGGTAACGAGCAGTACTTC
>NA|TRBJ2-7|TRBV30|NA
CAWSVGTGWVSEQYF
TGTGCCTGGAGTGTAGGAACAGGGTGGGTCTCCGAGCAGTACTTC
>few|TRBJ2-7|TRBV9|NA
CASSPSYRVSSYEQYF
TGTGCCAGCAGCCCCTCATACAGGGTTAGCTCCTACGAGCAGTACTTC
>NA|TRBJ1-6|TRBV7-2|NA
CASSLSAGPGSSYNSPLHF
TGTGCCAGCAGCTTATCGGCGGGGCCAGGGAGCTCCTATAATTCACCCCTCCACTTT
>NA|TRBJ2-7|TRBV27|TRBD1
CASSTGTGGGNEQYF
TGTGCCAGCAGTACCGGGACAGGGGGCGGGAACGAGCAGTACTTC
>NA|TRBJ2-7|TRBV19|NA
CASPLGALVEQYF
TGTGCCAGTCCCCTGGGGGCCCTCGTCGAGCAGTACTTC
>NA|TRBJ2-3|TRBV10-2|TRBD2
CASSGAGGLRDTQYF
TGCGCCAGCAGTGGAGCGGGGGGGCTTAGAGATACGCAGTATTTT
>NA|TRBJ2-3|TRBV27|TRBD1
CASSPSRTGNTDTQYF
TGTGCCAGCAGTCCATCCAGGACAGGCAACACAGATACGCAGTATTTT
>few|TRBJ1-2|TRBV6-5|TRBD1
CASRHFTGGDYTF
TGTGCCAGCAGGCATTTTACAGGGGGGGACTACACCTTC
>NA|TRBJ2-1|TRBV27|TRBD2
CASKHWTSGYNEQFF
TGTGCCAGCAAGCACTGGACTAGCGGTTACAATGAGCAGTTCTTC
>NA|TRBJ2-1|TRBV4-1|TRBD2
CASSQKRGGTSQFF
TGCGCCAGCAGCCAAAAGCGGGGGGGTACGTCGCAGTTCTTC
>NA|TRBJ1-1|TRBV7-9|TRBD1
CASIRDSFYTEAFF
TGTGCCAGCATTAGGGACAGTTTCTACACTGAAGCTTTCTTT
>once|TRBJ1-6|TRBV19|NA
CASTARQFPNSPLHF
TGTGCCAGTACCGCCCGACAGTTCCCTAATTCACCCCTCCACTTT
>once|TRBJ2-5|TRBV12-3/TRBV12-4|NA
CASSYMETQYF
TGTGCCAGCAGTTACATGGAGACCCAGTACTTC
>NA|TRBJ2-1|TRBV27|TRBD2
CASSFIAGGLQEQFF
TGTGCCAGCAGTTTCATCGCGGGGGGGCTTCAGGAGCAGTTCTTC
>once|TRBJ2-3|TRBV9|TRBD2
CASSAHLLAGDTQYF
TGTGCCAGCAGCGCACACCTTCTAGCGGGGGATACGCAGTATTTT
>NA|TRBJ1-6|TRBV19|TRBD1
CASSHLQGANSPLHF
TGTGCCAGTAGCCATCTACAGGGGGCGAATTCACCCCTCCACTTT
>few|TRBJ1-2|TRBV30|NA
CAWKPGANYGYTF
TGTGCCTGGAAGCCAGGCGCTAACTATGGCTACACCTTC
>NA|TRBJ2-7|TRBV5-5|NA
CASSSGVF
TGTGCCAGCAGCTCAGGGGTCTTC
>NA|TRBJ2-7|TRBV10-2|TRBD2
CASFESSGRSYEQYF
TGCGCCAGCTTCGAATCTAGCGGGCGCTCCTACGAGCAGTACTTC
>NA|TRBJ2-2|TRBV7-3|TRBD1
CASSLMGQGAAGELFF
TGTGCCAGCAGCTTAATGGGACAGGGGGCTGCCGGGGAGCTGTTTTTT
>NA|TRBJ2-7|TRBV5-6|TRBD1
CASSQNTPGQGTYEQYF
TGTGCCAGCAGCCAGAACACCCCGGGACAGGGGACCTACGAGCAGTACTTC
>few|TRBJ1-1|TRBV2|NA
CASRGQNTEAFF
TGTGCCAGCAGGGGACAGAACACTGAAGCTTTCTTT
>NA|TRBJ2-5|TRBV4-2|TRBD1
CASSLGQGSSETQYF
TGTGCCAGCAGCCTCGGACAGGGAAGTTCGGAGACCCAGTACTTC
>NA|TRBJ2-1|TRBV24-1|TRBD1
CATSDSRQGWNEQFF
TGTGCCACCAGTGATTCCCGACAGGGCTGGAATGAGCAGTTCTTC
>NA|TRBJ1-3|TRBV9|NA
CASSVEGALIFSGNTIYF
TGTGCCAGCAGCGTAGAAGGGGCGTTAATATTCTCTGGAAACACCATATATTTT
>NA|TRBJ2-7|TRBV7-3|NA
CASSLHSSYEQYF
TGTGCCAGCAGCTTACACAGCTCCTACGAGCAGTACTTC
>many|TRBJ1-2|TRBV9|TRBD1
CASSVGQGDYGYTF
TGTGCCAGCAGCGTCGGACAGGGGGACTATGGCTACACCTTC
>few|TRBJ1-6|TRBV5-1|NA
CASSLSTGSPLHF
TGCGCCAGCAGCTTGTCCACAGGATCACCCCTCCACTTT
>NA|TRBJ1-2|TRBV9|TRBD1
CASSVGDRGQDGYTF
TGTGCCAGCAGCGTAGGAGACAGGGGGCAGGATGGCTACACCTTC
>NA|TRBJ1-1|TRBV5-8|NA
CASSPQGTEAFF
TGTGCCAGCAGCCCCCAGGGCACTGAAGCTTTCTTT
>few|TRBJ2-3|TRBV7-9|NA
CASSLASASTDTQYF
TGTGCCAGCAGCTTGGCTAGCGCTAGCACAGATACGCAGTATTTT
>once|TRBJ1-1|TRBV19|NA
CASSTGVTEAFF
TGTGCCAGTAGTACGGGGGTGACTGAAGCTTTCTTT
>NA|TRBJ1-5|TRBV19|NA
CASSNQRNQPQHF
TGTGCCAGTAGTAATCAGCGGAATCAGCCCCAGCATTTT
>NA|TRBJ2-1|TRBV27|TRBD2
CASSNLAGGRDEQFF
TGTGCCAGCAGTAATTTAGCGGGGGGGCGAGATGAGCAGTTCTTC
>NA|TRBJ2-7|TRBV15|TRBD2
CATSPRGDSYEQYF
TGTGCCACCAGCCCGCGGGGGGACTCCTACGAGCAGTACTTC
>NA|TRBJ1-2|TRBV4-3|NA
CASSQENSYYGYTF
TGCGCCAGCAGCCAAGAAAACAGCTACTATGGCTACACCTTC
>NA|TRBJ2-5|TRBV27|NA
CASSALGLAETQYF
TGTGCCAGCAGCGCCCTAGGACTGGCAGAGACCCAGTACTTC
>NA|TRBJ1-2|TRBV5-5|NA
CASSLSMRNGYTF
TGTGCCAGCAGCCTATCAATGAGGAATGGCTACACCTTC
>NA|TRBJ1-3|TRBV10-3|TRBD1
CASSSAPGGRSGNTIYF
TGTGCCTCTTCTTCCGCCCCAGGGGGCCGCTCTGGAAACACCATATATTTT
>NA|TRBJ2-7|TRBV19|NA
CASSIEGRGRNEQYF
TGTGCCAGTAGTATCGAGGGCAGGGGTAGGAACGAGCAGTACTTC